This T cell receptor (beta chain) derives from a study of T cell changes during pregnancy in multiple sclerosis. Sample share makes this clone medium-sized. Using immunoSEQ multiplex PCR, the repertoire was profiled, and TCRdb retains in-frame clones only, with some absent. The sample has around 24,000 clones, around 84% seen once. J was trimmed by 1 base and V by 4 bases; bases with no gene match: 5. CDR1 and CDR2 (germline): SEHNR, FQNEAQ (reference sequence). This CDR3 spans 16 amino acids. V and J are TRBV7-9 and TRBJ2-5; 11 bases map to TRBD2. The specimen was CD4+ T cells from peripheral blood mononuclear cells, collected in the second trimester of pregnancy. This receptor was identified in a female donor in good health, enrolled as a control in a pregnancy study. CDR3 protein: CASSSGTSGFQETQYF. The CDR3 coding sequence is TGTGCCAGCAGCTCCGGGACTAGCGGATTCCAAGAGACCCAGTACTTC.